This T cell receptor beta chain was found in a study of blood T cell repertoires in COVID-19. Overall study: Acute-phase and convalescent COVID-19 samples originated in the United States, Italy and Spain.

In the source study's methods: The authors estimated nucleated cell counts from reference gene primer amplification. The protocol was immunoSEQ multiplex PCR, while the TCRdb copy is restricted to in-frame clones and leaves out a portion. The V and J calls and clone size come from that table; D and trimming were worked out from the DNA. The data hold under 300,000 clones, with about 93% observed a single time. Clinical histories supplied by participants themselves formed the basis of cohort assignment. Cohort 3 donors counted as recovered after two negative PCRs, clearance, or resolved symptoms. CDR1 LNHDA and CDR2 SQIVND come from the germline V gene (reference sequence). The CDR3 sequence is 14 residues long. Deletions cut 4 bases from V and 3 bases from J, with 12 bases between.

The clonotype was recovered from a young woman who had recovered from COVID-19. This rearrangement joins TRBV19 to TRBJ1-2, with a possible D match to TRBD1 (5 bases). The sample comprised PBMCs or T cells enriched from blood (not recorded which). CDR3 DNA sequence: TGTGCCAGTAGTAAAGGGGCACGTCACTATGGCTACACCTTC. Translated: CASSKGARHYGYTF.